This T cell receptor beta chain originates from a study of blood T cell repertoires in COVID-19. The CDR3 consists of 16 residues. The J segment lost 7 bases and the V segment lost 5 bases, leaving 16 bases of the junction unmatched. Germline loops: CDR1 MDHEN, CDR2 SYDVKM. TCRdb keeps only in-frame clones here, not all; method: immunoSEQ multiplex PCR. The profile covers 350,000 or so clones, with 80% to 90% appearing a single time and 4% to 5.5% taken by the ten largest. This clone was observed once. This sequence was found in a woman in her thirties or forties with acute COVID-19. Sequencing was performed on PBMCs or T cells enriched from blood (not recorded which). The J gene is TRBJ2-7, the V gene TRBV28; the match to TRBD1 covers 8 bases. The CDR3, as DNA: TGTGCCAGCAGTCGAGGACAGGGACCGCATTTGAGTGAGCAGTACTTC. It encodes CASSRGQGPHLSEQYF.